Each of the 12 T cell receptor beta chains below was sequenced from the same sample in a study of vaccination and CD4 T cells after COVID-19. Cultured CD4+ T cells had their DNA profiled by the Oncomine TCR Beta short-read assay. Each CDR3 protein gets one entry after TCRdb re-called the PCR reads with MiXCR. The data hold 11,000 to 15,000 distinct CDR3 sequences, with approximately 39% observed a single time. Regarding treatment: 10-day PBMC culture with coronavirus spike peptide pools or control peptides (ViraFEST assay). The antigens for these receptors are not known. Source material: CD4+ T cells from blood, cultured in vitro. The receptors originated from a human donor who had recovered from COVID-19.

This chain connects TRBV18 to TRBJ2-4; D may be TRBD1 (6 bases). V was pared by 0 bases and J by 6 bases, with 9 bases between. This CDR3 region has 14 residues. Germline-derived CDR1 and CDR2 are KGHSH and LQKENI. CDR3 residues: CASSPPGQGNIQYF. The CDR3 nucleotides read TGTGCCAGCTCACCACCGGGACAAGGAAACATTCAGTACTTC.

The rearrangement uses TRBV7-9 and TRBJ1-5; D is unclear. Trimming cost V 1 base and J 2 bases, with 9 bases left between them. The CDR3 spans 15 residues. Per germline, CDR1 SEHNR and CDR2 FQNEAQ (reference sequence). In DNA form, the CDR3 reads TGTGCCAGCAGCTTAGACGGGCCCCGCAATCAGCCCCAGCATTTT. Its translation is CASSLDGPRNQPQHF.

The V and J genes are TRBV6-1 and TRBJ1-3; 10 nucleotides match TRBD1. Germline CDR1 is MNHNS and CDR2 is SASEGT. After removal of 4 bases from V and 2 bases from J, the junction contained 5 bases not matched to a gene. The CDR3 is made up of 16 amino acids. CDR3 DNA sequence: TGTGCCAGCAGTGGCGGACAGGGGGTCACTGGAAACACCATATATTTT. Translating gives CASSGGQGVTGNTIYF.

The chain carries TRBV24-1 and TRBJ2-1, with TRBD2 matching over 10 bases. CDR3 length: 17 amino acids. With V trimmed by 2 bases and J by 6 bases, 9 bases remained unmatched. CDR1 and CDR2 (germline): KGHDR, SFDVKD. Here the CDR3 reads CATSDSLAGDQCNEQFF. The CDR3 DNA sequence: TGTGCCACCAGTGATTCCCTAGCGGGGGACCAATGCAATGAGCAGTTCTTC.

This rearrangement joins TRBV7-9 to TRBJ1-2; D is perhaps TRBD1 (5 bases). The CDR3 length is 14 residues. Germline CDR1 reads SEHNR; CDR2 reads FQNEAQ (reference sequence). V was clipped by 3 bases and J by 3 bases, with 11 bases between them. The CDR3 is CASSFTGIYYGYTF. The CDR3 bases are TGTGCCAGCAGCTTCACAGGCATCTACTATGGCTACACCTTC.

This clonotype was seen a few times. This sequence joins TRBV27 and TRBJ2-1, with 9 bases matching TRBD1. V trimming: 4 bases; J trimming: 6 bases; junction bases outside the gene matches: 7. The CDR3 sequence is 15 residues long. Germline-derived CDR1 and CDR2 are MNHEY and SMNVEV (reference sequence). CDR3 protein: CASSSGTGFVNEQFF. The DNA of the CDR3 is TGTGCCAGCAGTTCCGGGACAGGGTTTGTCAATGAGCAGTTCTTC.

The chain employs TRBV5-1 and TRBJ2-6; maybe TRBD1 (6 bases). The CDR3 is 15 residues long. Trimming took 2 bases from V and 0 from J, leaving 6 bases between them. From germline, CDR1 is SGHRS and CDR2 YFSETQ. The CDR3 DNA reads as TGCGCCAGCAGCTTCAGGGGCTCTGGGGCCAACGTCCTGACTTTC. Translated, it gives CASSFRGSGANVLTF.

This chain connects TRBV6-1 to TRBJ1-1; D is possibly TRBD1 (5 bases). Trimming left V 7 bases short and J 4 bases short, with 19 bases between. From germline, CDR1 is MNHNS and CDR2 SASEGT. The CDR3 is 15 residues long. The CDR3 DNA is TGTGCCAGCATTCCCTGGGGGGGTACAGGCACTGAAGCTTTCTTT. As protein: CASIPWGGTGTEAFF.

This rearrangement joins TRBV27 to TRBJ1-1; D is ambiguous. The V end was cut by 1 base, the J end by 2 bases, with 14 bases between. The V gene's germline CDR1 is MNHEY and CDR2 SMNVEV (reference sequence). The CDR3 contains 16 residues. CDR3 sequence reads: CASSLFHGEGNTEAFF. CDR3 coding DNA: TGTGCCAGCAGTTTATTTCACGGAGAGGGAAACACTGAAGCTTTCTTT.

The chain is built from TRBV5-1 and TRBJ2-5; TRBD2 is a possible D gene (6 bases). The CDR3 runs to 14 residues. V lost 2 bases and J 5 bases, leaving 13 bases between the germline ends. Germline V gene sequence: CDR1 SGHRS, CDR2 YFSETQ. The CDR3 loop is CASSFGRAEETQYF. CDR3 sequence (DNA): TGCGCCAGCAGCTTCGGGAGAGCGGAGGAGACCCAGTACTTC. Full variable domain (missing parts from reference TRBV5-1 and TRBJ2-5): KAGVTQTPRYLIKTRGQQVTLSCSPISGHRSVSWYQQTPGQGLQFLFEYFSETQRNKGNFPGRFSGRQFSNSRSEMNVSTLELGDSALYLCASSFGRAEETQYFGPGTRLLVL.

Comments on this clonotype: The junction and the germline gene differ at one end; a read error may be behind it. The chain is built from TRBV7-2 and TRBJ2-3; 7 positions agree with TRBD2. CDR1 and CDR2 (germline): SGHTA, FQGNSA. The CDR3 sequence is 17 residues long. DNA of the CDR3: TGTGTCAGCAGCTTCTTGCCCCAGGGAGGGAGGGCAGATACGCAGTATTTT. Translating gives CVSSFLPQGGRADTQYF.

The rearrangement joins TRBV3-1 to TRBJ1-6; possible D gene TRBD1, 5 bases. The CDR3 is 16 amino acids. The V end was cut by 1 base, the J end by 7 bases, with 14 bases between. Looked up from germline, CDR1 is LGHDT and CDR2 is YNNKEL (reference sequence). The CDR3: CASSQATVRANSPLHF. CDR3 DNA sequence: TGTGCCAGCAGCCAAGCGACGGTCAGGGCGAATTCACCCCTCCACTTT.